This section outlines one T cell receptor (beta chain) sequence together with its context. Its antigen is not known. The sample comes from a study of cytomegalovirus exposure and HLA in healthy donors. The PCR made use of 60 Vbeta and 13 Jbeta primers. The repertoire was sequenced with immunoSEQ multiplex PCR; TCRdb's copy has only in-frame clones and lacks some. The sample has around 59,000 clones, approximately 80% seen once. CDR3 length: 16 residues. Germline lookup yields CDR1 SNHLY and CDR2 FYNNEI. Trimming removed 7 bases from V and 0 bases from J, with 18 bases in between. Study findings and constraints: Per a prior analysis, the majority of TCR beta V segments were productive roughly 90% or roughly 30% of the time. Associated with cytomegalovirus, according to the listing, were 150 to 200 TCR beta chains.

Everyone who donated was a healthy bone marrow donor. The rearrangement uses TRBV2 and TRBJ2-5, with D possibly TRBD2 on 6 matching bases. Material for sequencing was PBMCs. This receptor was identified in a woman aged 40 to 50 in good health and CMV-seronegative. The CDR3 reads CASTPRVREDQETQYF. The CDR3, as DNA: TGTGCCAGCACCCCTCGGGTGCGGGAAGACCAAGAGACCCAGTACTTC.